The clone carrying this TCR beta chain was seen only once. V dropped 0 bases and J dropped 12 bases, with 17 bases sitting between them. This CDR3 comprises 14 residues. Germline V gene lookup returns CDR1 ENHRY and CDR2 SYGVKD. The data are from a study of TIL therapy for anti-PD-1-resistant metastatic lung cancer. Study context: Tumors were harvested before any PD-1/PD-L1 blockade. Median tumor PD-L1 proportion score was about 5.9%.

Regarding time point: pre-treatment sample, taken before nivolumab and TIL therapy. The immunoSEQ assay was v3. Libraries were sequenced to approximately 2 million read pairs (survey) or about 5-6 million (deep). Here immunoSEQ multiplex PCR was the method, and the copy in TCRdb shows in-frame clones only, minus some. The table records about 55,000 clones, roughly four fifths of them present only once. The sample here was blood, taken at baseline. The J gene is TRBJ1-1, the V gene TRBV10-3; D is unresolved. This receptor was taken from a person between 30 and 79 years old with non-small cell lung cancer. CDR3 coding DNA: TGTGCCATCAGTGAGTCGTTTTTGGCCTCTCCCCCTTTCTTT. Its translation is CAISESFLASPPFF.